One sample yielded the 7 T cell receptor beta chains listed below, sequenced in a study of blood T cell repertoires in COVID-19. Clones were read by immunoSEQ multiplex PCR, and TCRdb kept only the in-frame ones, dropping some. The top ten hold roughly 8.9% of the sample, which has 150,000 to 190,000 clones, more than 65% seen once. The sample comprised peripheral blood. These receptors were collected from a woman aged 45 to 65 with acute or convalescent COVID-19.

In its sample, this clone was seen a few times. The gene calls are TRBV27 and TRBJ2-7, with 7 bases lining up with TRBD1. Germline V gene lookup returns CDR1 MNHEY and CDR2 SMNVEV (reference sequence). The J segment lost 1 base and the V segment lost 5 bases, leaving 5 bases of the junction unmatched. The CDR3 consists of 14 residues. The CDR3 protein is CASSIGQVSYEQYF. DNA of the CDR3: TGTGCCAGCAGTATCGGACAGGTGTCCTACGAGCAGTACTTC.

V gene TRBV6-1 combines with J gene TRBJ1-6; the D is unclear. The V gene's germline CDR1 is MNHNS and CDR2 SASEGT. This CDR3 is built from 15 residues. The V gene lost 0 bases and the J gene lost 7 bases, with 10 bases spanning the gap. In DNA, the CDR3 is TGTGCCAGCAGTGAAGCAGCAGGAAGAAATTCACCCCTCCACTTT. It codes for CASSEAAGRNSPLHF.

This clone occurred many times. The chain uses TRBV7-8 and TRBJ1-1; TRBD1 aligns across 9 bases. CDR3 length: 14 amino acids. Germline lookup yields CDR1 SGHVS and CDR2 FQNEAQ. V lost 7 bases, J lost 4 bases, and 7 bases stayed unmatched. The CDR3 coding sequence is TGTGCCAGCACAGGGACAGGGAGAAGCACTGAAGCTTTCTTT. Translation: CASTGTGRSTEAFF.

The J gene is TRBJ1-5, the V gene TRBV10-1; 7 positions match TRBD1. The CDR3 has 16 amino acids. Germline lookup yields CDR1 WNHNN and CDR2 SYGVQD (reference sequence). The ends lost 8 bases at V and 5 bases at J; junction bases unmatched: 15. For the CDR3, the DNA is TGCGCCAGCGCGAGGGATAGGGGGCATTGGGATCAGCCCCAGCATTTT. As protein: CASARDRGHWDQPQHF.

The rearrangement uses TRBV10-3 and TRBJ2-3, with a weak D call TRBD2 (5 bases). This CDR3 has 15 amino acids. CDR1 ENHRY and CDR2 SYGVKD come from the germline V gene. The V and J ends lost 6 bases and 6 bases respectively, with 19 bases between them. CDR3 in amino acids: CAIRGSLATPDTQYF. The CDR3 DNA is TGTGCCATCAGGGGTAGCCTAGCAACCCCCGATACGCAGTATTTT.

The sample holds a few counts of this clone. This rearrangement joins TRBV25-1 to TRBJ2-7, with D possibly matching TRBD1 (6 bases). V was clipped by 5 bases and J by 2 bases, with 7 bases between them. The CDR3 consists of 12 residues. Germline CDR1 MGHDK, CDR2 SYGVNS. CDR3 loop: CASSRDTYEQYF. Here the CDR3 DNA reads TGTGCCAGCAGTAGGGACACCTACGAGCAGTACTTC.

This clone is a singleton in its sample. The chain combines TRBV19 with TRBJ1-4; D might be TRBD1 (6 bases). Germline CDR1 LNHDA, CDR2 SQIVND (reference sequence). V lost 6 bases to trimming and J lost 7 bases, with 21 bases between them. This CDR3 region has 16 residues. The CDR3: CASSPNQVDSGEKLFF. The CDR3 DNA follows: TGTGCCAGTAGCCCTAACCAGGTGGACAGTGGTGAAAAACTGTTTTTT.